The 2 T cell receptor beta chains reported below all come from one sample, sequenced in a study of breast tumors, draining lymph nodes, adjacent tissues. In TCRdb, the multiplex PCR reads were re-called with MiXCR into one record per CDR3 protein. This sample has some 130,000 distinct CDR3 sequences; just under 20% occur once, and the top ten carry more than 3%. The lymph nodes were axillary draining lymph nodes from breast cancer patients. The sequencing input was axillary lymph node tissue. The receptors originated from a female donor with breast cancer. Some clones in this sample may be carry-over from other donors' samples.

Only a few counts were recorded for this clonotype. This chain joins TRBV28 and TRBJ2-1; 9 bases agree with TRBD2. CDR1 is MDHEN, CDR2 SYDVKM, per germline. The CDR3 contains 13 residues. Losses at the gene ends were 2 bases for V and 12 bases for J; bases not matched to a gene: 5. The DNA of the CDR3 is TGTGCCAGCAGTTTAAGTAGCGGGAGAGGGCAGTTCTTC. It encodes CASSLSSGRGQFF. Variable domain in full (rest from reference TRBV28 and TRBJ2-1): DVKVTQSSRYLVKRTGEKVFLECVQDMDHENMFWYRQDPGLGLRLIYFSYDVKMKEKGDIPEGYSVSREKKERFSLILESASTNQTSMYLCASSLSSGRGQFFGPGTRLTVL.

The chain couples TRBV28 to TRBJ1-1; no clear D gene. The CDR3 spans 12 residues. Deletions cut 5 bases from V and 1 base from J, with 5 bases between. From germline, CDR1 is MDHEN and CDR2 SYDVKM. CDR3 sequence (DNA): TGTGCCAGCAGTCCAGGGAACACTGAAGCTTTCTTT. Translating gives CASSPGNTEAFF. Using reference TRBV28 and TRBJ1-1 for the parts outside the CDR3, the full variable domain is DVKVTQSSRYLVKRTGEKVFLECVQDMDHENMFWYRQDPGLGLRLIYFSYDVKMKEKGDIPEGYSVSREKKERFSLILESASTNQTSMYLCASSPGNTEAFFGQGTRLTVV.